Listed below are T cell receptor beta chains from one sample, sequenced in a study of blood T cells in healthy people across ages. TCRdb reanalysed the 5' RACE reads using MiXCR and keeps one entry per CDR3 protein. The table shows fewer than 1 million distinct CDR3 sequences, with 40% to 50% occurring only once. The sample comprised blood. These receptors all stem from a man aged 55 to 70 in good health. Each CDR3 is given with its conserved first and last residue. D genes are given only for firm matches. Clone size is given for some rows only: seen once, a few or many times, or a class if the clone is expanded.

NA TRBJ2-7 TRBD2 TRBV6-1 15 CASSDQRTSGYEQYF
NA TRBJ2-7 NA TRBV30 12 CAWSIPGGEQYF
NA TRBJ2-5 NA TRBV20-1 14 CSARGGNLQETQYF
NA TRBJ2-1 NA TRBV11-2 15 CASSTQPGYPNEQFF
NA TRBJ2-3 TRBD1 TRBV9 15 CASSEGDRSTDTQYF
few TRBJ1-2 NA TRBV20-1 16 CSAKLDGKRGYYGYTF
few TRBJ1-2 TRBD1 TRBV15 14 CATSRDQGGYGYTF
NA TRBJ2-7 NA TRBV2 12 CATLGRTDEQYF
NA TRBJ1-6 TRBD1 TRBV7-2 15 CASSLDRGEHSPLHF
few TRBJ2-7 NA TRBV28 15 CASSSHPDRRVDQYF
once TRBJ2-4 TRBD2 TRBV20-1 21 CSARDQKPRDRRGGAKNIQYF
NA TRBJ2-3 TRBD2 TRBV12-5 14 CASGFSGGGDTQYF
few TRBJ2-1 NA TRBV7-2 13 CASRPGSGNEQFF
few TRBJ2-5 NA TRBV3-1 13 CASSQVRQETQYF
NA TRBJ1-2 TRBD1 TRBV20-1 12 CSAKDRGFGYTF